This TCR beta chain was recovered during a study of PD-1 blockade in classical Hodgkin lymphoma. Overall study: Every 2 weeks, patients got 3 mg/kg intravenous nivolumab.

For this clone: No antigen is known for it.

Relapses following autologous stem cell transplantation were seen in all patients, with brentuximab vedotin exposure varying. The study recorded best responses of complete response, partial response or progressive disease. This CDR3 contains 14 residues. In germline, CDR1 is MGHRA, CDR2 YSYEKL. V was trimmed by 5 bases and J by 4 bases, leaving 15 bases between them. Some clones are missing from TCRdb's copy, which holds only in-frame ones; the method was immunoSEQ multiplex PCR. The sample records roughly 96,000 clones, approximately 92% being singletons. The study's findings and limits: Only CD4+ TCR diversity, not CD8+, had risen significantly by C4D1. According to reports, newly diagnosed patients had lower baseline TCR diversity than healthy donors, and relapsed/refractory patients had lower baseline TCR diversity still.

This specimen consisted of peripheral blood mononuclear cells (PBMCs), obtained before the second cycle of nivolumab. The chain combines TRBV4-1 with TRBJ2-7, with D possibly matching TRBD2 (6 bases). The source is a human donor with classical Hodgkin lymphoma. CDR3 sequence (DNA): TGCGCCAGCAGCAATTGGGGGGAGGCATACGAGCAGTACTTC. This sequence encodes CASSNWGEAYEQYF.